The TCR beta chain described here comes from a study of blood T cell repertoires in COVID-19 (TCRdb year 2020). Background on the whole study: Samples from collaborators originated in the United States, Italy and Spain and spanned both the acute and convalescent phases of COVID-19. HLA class I and class II types, where available, came from metadata supplied by the sample provider rather than from assay-based typing. A de-identified subject ID, COVID-19 status, age in years and sex were almost always included in the sample metadata. The prospective study material was composed of cDNA or gDNA derived from T cells, B-cell-depleted T cells, or PBMCs. The repertoires were released in a freely available public database intended as a resource for research on the immune response to SARS-CoV-2. The dataset comprised deeply sampled blood TCRbeta repertoires from subjects exposed to, actively infected with, or recovered from COVID-19. The samples were drawn from the first 160 participants of the ongoing ImmuneRACE study and from 950 to 1,500 subjects provided by 6 global collaborators. Study-wide findings and limitations: The quantity of clinical and demographic metadata differed by source and by participant and was supplied without curation.

The immunoSEQ Assay, a bias-controlled multiplex PCR, was used to amplify TCRbeta CDR3 regions from genomic DNA. Per the source publication's procedure: The number of nucleated cells in each sample was estimated by amplification of reference gene primers within the assay. To quantify the absolute abundance of each unique TCRbeta CDR3 rearrangement, sequence reads were collapsed and filtered. For each sample, productive Simpson clonality was calculated as the square root of Simpson's diversity index over productive rearrangements. TCRdb mirrors the immuneACCESS table, restricted to in-frame sequences. Some clones are absent from its copies; in checked studies, under half trace to an unresolved V gene, and the reason for the others is unknown. D and trimming were read from the DNA, whereas the V and J calls and clone size are those reported in that table. This sample lists about 160,000 clones; around 81% were detected once. Clones ranked in the top ten supply 11% of the sample.

Collaborating institutions collected whole blood in K2EDTA tubes following their own protocols. For TCRbeta analysis, collaborators shipped samples in one of three forms: frozen whole blood, isolated PBMCs, or DNA extracted from either of those sample types. The CDR3 measures 14 amino acids from cysteine to phenylalanine. Just the 42-base CDR3 DNA is kept, in frame starting at base 1. Here V drops 9 bases and J drops 5 bases, and the junction holds 7 bases not matched to any gene. Taken from the germline V gene, the CDR1 and CDR2 loops are SNHLY and FYNNEI. A word on this clone: Its antigen is not yet known. Base qualities were left out, and no much larger clone turns up one base away.

The sequence is built from TRBV2 and TRBJ2-2; TRBD2 fits 9 bases in the junction. Material: peripheral blood. This receptor was obtained from a man aged 55 to 69 with active or convalescent COVID-19. Here the CDR3 is given as CARGTSSRTGELFF. The DNA sequence follows: TGTGCCAGAGGGACTAGCAGTAGAACCGGGGAGCTGTTTTTT.